Shown below are 4 T cell receptor beta chains from a single sample sequenced in a study of blood T cells in healthy people across ages. For the second PCR, which ran for roughly 7 to 11 cycles, a sample-barcoded 5' primer and a J-beta primer mix were used. Each CDR3 protein gets one entry after TCRdb re-called the 5' RACE reads with MiXCR. The table has approximately 580,000 distinct CDR3 sequences, nearly 25% seen once. This sample also belongs to another study, concerning T cells of mothers and their children.

Source material: blood. Receptors were obtained from a boy younger than 18 in good health.

This clonotype was seen more than once but under ten times. The chain couples TRBV9 to TRBJ2-5, with D maybe TRBD1 (6 bases). Trimming took off 4 bases at V and 5 bases at J, with 21 bases between the two ends. The CDR3 has 16 residues. Germline CDR1 reads SGDLS; CDR2 reads YYNGEE. The DNA for the CDR3 is TGTGCCAGCAGCCCCCATTTGCAGGGGAAGGGGGAGACCCAGTACTTC. Its translation: CASSPHLQGKGETQYF.

This CDR3 is CASSPGQGVGDTQYF. The CDR3 DNA sequence: TGTGCCAGCAGCCCCGGGCAGGGGGTGGGCGATACGCAGTATTTT. The rearrangement joins TRBV5-4 to TRBJ2-3; 7 bases match TRBD1. The CDR3 is 15 residues long. The J segment lost 6 bases and the V segment lost 4 bases, leaving 11 bases of the junction unmatched. CDR1 and CDR2 (germline): SGHNT, YYREEE (reference sequence).

The chain couples TRBV7-2 to TRBJ2-3; a weak D match, TRBD2 (6 bases). Trimming left V 4 bases short and J 1 base short, with 15 bases between. The CDR3 extends over 16 amino acids. Germline V CDR1 and CDR2: SGHTA, FQGNSA. The DNA of the CDR3 is TGTGCCAGCAGCTCGACTAGTCTCGGCCGCACAGATACGCAGTATTTT. This codes for CASSSTSLGRTDTQYF.

V and J are TRBV20-1 and TRBJ2-5; possibly TRBD2 for D (5 bases). Between the trimmed V and J ends, which lost 8 bases and 1 base, there was a span of 11 bases. This CDR3 spans 12 amino acids. Per germline, CDR1 DFQATT and CDR2 SNEGSKA (reference sequence). The CDR3 loop reads CSIVGGQETQYF. DNA of the CDR3: TGCAGTATAGTTGGAGGCCAAGAGACCCAGTACTTC.